The 10 T cell receptor beta chains in this list originate from one sample, sequenced in a study of cytomegalovirus exposure and HLA in healthy donors. Primers included in the PCR were 60 Vbeta and 13 Jbeta primers. The data were produced by immunoSEQ multiplex PCR, yet TCRdb's version contains in-frame clones alone and is incomplete. This sample has around 150,000 clones; around two thirds occur once, and the top ten carry approximately 1.5%. Sequences were obtained from PBMCs. All receptors come from a man between 50 and 59 years old in good health and CMV-seronegative.

The J gene is TRBJ2-1, the V gene TRBV4-2; 12 bases align to TRBD2. Germline CDR1 LGHNA, CDR2 YNFKEQ. This CDR3 is built from 16 residues. Unmatched junction bases numbered 6, after V lost 3 bases and J lost 6 bases. The CDR3 sequence is CASSQATSGGVNEQFF. CDR3 DNA: TGTGCCAGCAGCCAGGCGACTAGCGGGGGAGTCAATGAGCAGTTCTTC.

The V and J genes are TRBV28 and TRBJ1-1, with 7 bases identical to TRBD1. CDR1 MDHEN and CDR2 SYDVKM come from the germline V gene. The CDR3 runs to 15 residues. J was trimmed by 4 bases and V by 2 bases; bases with no gene match: 7. The CDR3 DNA reads TGTGCCAGCAGTTTAATATCTTCAGGGGGCACTGAAGCTTTCTTT. Its protein is CASSLISSGGTEAFF.

This clone was recorded a few times. This sample includes further DNA sequences coding for the same CDR3. The rearrangement links TRBV7-6 to TRBJ1-4, with unresolved D. The CDR3 extends over 13 amino acids. Per the germline V gene, CDR1 is SGHVS and CDR2 is FNYEAQ. V lost 4 bases to trimming and J lost 8 bases, with 11 bases between them. The CDR3 here is CASSSANREKLFF. CDR3 bases: TGTGCCAGCAGCTCCGCCAATCGGGAAAAACTGTTTTTT.

This chain joins TRBV7-2 and TRBJ1-5; D not resolved. From germline, CDR1 is SGHTA and CDR2 FQGNSA. The length of the CDR3 is 12 residues. Trimming took off 3 bases at V and 4 bases at J, with 4 bases between the two ends. The CDR3 sequence is CASSFPNQPQHF. The CDR3 nucleotides are TGTGCCAGCAGCTTCCCTAATCAGCCCCAGCATTTT.

The J gene is TRBJ1-6, the V gene TRBV6-1; D unresolved. V was cut by 3 bases and J by 7 bases, with 13 bases left in between. Germline V CDR1 and CDR2: MNHNS, SASEGT. The CDR3 totals 15 residues. This CDR3 is CASSDQIIGNSPLHF. The CDR3 nucleotides are TGTGCCAGCAGTGACCAGATAATCGGGAATTCACCCCTCCACTTT.

This clone was recorded only once. The V gene is TRBV11-3, the J gene TRBJ2-2; D perhaps matches TRBD1 (5 bases). V gave up 11 bases and J gave up 7 bases, with 11 bases separating them. CDR1 SGHNT and CDR2 YENEEA come from the germline V gene. The CDR3 sequence is 11 residues long. This chain's CDR3 is CASKGIGELFF. The CDR3 DNA reads TGTGCCTCAAAGGGGATCGGGGAGCTGTTTTTT.

The rearrangement joins TRBV7-2 to TRBJ2-7, with 8 bases lining up with TRBD2. The CDR3 covers 14 residues. Trimming removed 4 bases from V and 4 bases from J; junction bases left unmatched: 6. Germline V gene data show CDR1 as SGHTA and CDR2 as FQGNSA. The CDR3 loop reads CASSSRRGAYEQYF. Here the CDR3 DNA reads TGTGCCAGCAGCTCTAGGCGGGGGGCGTACGAGCAGTACTTC. The whole variable domain, remainder taken from reference TRBV7-2 and TRBJ2-7, is GAGVSQSPSNKVTEKGKDVELRCDPISGHTALYWYRQSLGQGLEFLIYFQGNSAPDKSGLPSDRFSAERTGGSVSTLTIQRTQQEDSAVYLCASSSRRGAYEQYFGPGTRLTVT.

This chain joins TRBV27 and TRBJ2-6; 7 nucleotides align to TRBD2. Germline CDR1 and CDR2: MNHEY and SMNVEV (reference sequence). V was pared by 5 bases and J by 0 bases, with 10 bases of the junction left unmatched. The CDR3 is 18 amino acids. CDR3 protein: CASSVKRDGHSGANVLTF. For the CDR3, the DNA is TGTGCCAGCAGTGTAAAGCGGGACGGTCACTCTGGGGCCAACGTCCTGACTTTC.

This clone was found a few times. The chain joins TRBV7-2 to TRBJ1-3, with D perhaps matching TRBD1 (6 bases). The CDR3 is 16 amino acids. V dropped 1 base and J dropped 2 bases, with 12 bases sitting between them. The germline gives CDR1 SGHTA, CDR2 FQGNSA. CDR3 in amino acids: CASSLVAGVTGNTIYF. The CDR3 DNA reads as TGTGCCAGCAGCTTAGTTGCAGGGGTTACTGGAAACACCATATATTTT.

This chain connects TRBV2 to TRBJ2-5, with TRBD2 as a possible D gene (6 bases). The CDR3 consists of 15 residues. The V end was cut by 8 bases, the J end by 0 bases, with 16 bases between. Germline values: CDR1 SNHLY, CDR2 FYNNEI. DNA of the CDR3: TGTGCCAGCGCCCGTCGCGGGGCTAACCAAGAGACCCAGTACTTC. Translated: CASARRGANQETQYF.